This T cell receptor beta chain was captured in a study of blood T cell repertoires in COVID-19. Study summary: T cells, B-cell-depleted T cells, or PBMCs supplied cDNA or gDNA.

Clones were read by immunoSEQ multiplex PCR, and TCRdb kept only the in-frame ones, dropping some. Found here are over 120,000 clones, 75% to 90% of them singletons; the top ten hold approximately 11%. From germline, CDR1 is DFQATT and CDR2 SNEGSKA (reference sequence). Between the trimmed V and J ends, which lost 3 bases and 7 bases, there was a span of 13 bases. The CDR3 loop spans 13 amino acids. Material for sequencing was PBMCs or T cells enriched from blood (not recorded which). The TCR comes from a man in his 60s who had recovered from COVID-19. The gene calls are TRBV20-1 and TRBJ1-5; D is perhaps TRBD1 (5 bases). The CDR3 protein is CSASIGGWQPQHF. The DNA of the CDR3 is TGCAGTGCTAGTATCGGGGGATGGCAGCCCCAGCATTTT.